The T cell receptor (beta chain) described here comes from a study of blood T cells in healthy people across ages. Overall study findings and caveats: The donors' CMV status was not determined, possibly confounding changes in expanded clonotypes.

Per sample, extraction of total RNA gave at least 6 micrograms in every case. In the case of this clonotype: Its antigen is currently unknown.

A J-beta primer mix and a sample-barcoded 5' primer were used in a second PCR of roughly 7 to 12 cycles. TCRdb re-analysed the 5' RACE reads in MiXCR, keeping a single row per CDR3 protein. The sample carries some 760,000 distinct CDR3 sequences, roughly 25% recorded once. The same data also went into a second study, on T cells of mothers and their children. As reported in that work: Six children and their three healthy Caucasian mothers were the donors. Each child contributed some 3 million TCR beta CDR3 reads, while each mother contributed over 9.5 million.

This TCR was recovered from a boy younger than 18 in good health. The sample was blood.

As DNA, the CDR3 is TGTGCCAGCAGCTTTTTGGGCGAAGAGCAGTTCTTC. Protein: CASSFLGEEQFF. The V and J genes are TRBV5-5 and TRBJ2-1, with D unresolved. Germline CDR1 and CDR2: SGHKS and YYEKEE (reference sequence). This CDR3 comprises 12 residues. V was cut by 2 bases and J by 10 bases, with 10 bases left in between.